The text below deals with one T cell receptor (beta chain). Its antigen is unknown. The record originates from a study of cytomegalovirus exposure and HLA in healthy donors (dated by TCRdb to 2016 to 2017). For the wider study: An earlier analysis of roughly 500 of the donors reported 276 Gb of sequence data and 117 million unique TCR beta sequences obtained from about 180 million T cells. An earlier analysis of 587 of the donors used high-throughput TCR beta sequencing to judge whether each TCR beta V gene segment behaved as functional or pseudogenic. The later analysis used no new phenotypic data to find candidate immune exposures, relying instead on TCR beta sequences and their occurrence across donors. The study profiled the T cell repertoires of about 640 subjects by immunosequencing and related them to cytomegalovirus serostatus. The study aimed to test whether signatures of past pathogen exposure could be identified by cataloging public T cell receptors. A later analysis re-analyzed previously published TCR beta repertoires from 666 donors and added high-resolution HLA genotyping to study TCR occurrence patterns. The number of donors typed differed by locus, with 629-630 for A, B, C, DRB1 and DQB1, roughly 550 for DQA1, 606 for DPA1, and 472 for DPB1. Donor age, sex, ethnicity and CMV serostatus were compiled together with the repertoire data. To predict cytomegalovirus infection status, the study brought together high-throughput TCR immunosequencing, statistical association of individual TCRs with disease status, and machine learning. Class I and class II HLA loci were covered by the typing at four-digit resolution. All discovery cohort repertoires had been generated on a single sequencing platform. Along with the roughly 700-subject first cohort, a separate validation cohort of some 130 different subjects was used. In a later genetic analysis, genome-wide SNP genotypes for about three fifths of the roughly 670 donors were used, and that subset was treated as a discovery cohort. Among roughly 370 genotyped donors of the cohort, an average of approximately 250,000 unique TCR beta nucleotide sequences were sequenced per donor, around 20% of them non-productive. Several DR-DQ haplotypes were handled as single units for association and clustering because linkage in the cohort was strong. Of the 398 genotyped donors, 81% fell in the genetic ancestry cluster associated with self-reported Caucasian donors. Around 320 gigabases of sequencing data and tens of millions of unique TCR sequences were included in an early release covering several hundred HLA-typed donors.

The library was produced with the immunoSEQ multiplex PCR assay. A mixture of 60 forward primers for TCR Vbeta segments and 13 reverse primers for TCR Jbeta segments was used in the multiplex PCR. Amplification of the CDR3 region of rearranged TCR beta genes was performed with a multiplex PCR assay on genomic DNA. The Illumina HiSeq System was used to sequence the amplified TCR beta libraries as 87-base-pair reads. The source study handled its data this way. Across the 500 to 700 repertoires, a later analysis counted about 81 million unique TCR beta chains, approximately 12 million of which were shared by at least two donors. Raw reads were error-corrected and collapsed into unique sequences with a nearest-neighbor algorithm that merged closely related sequences to remove PCR and sequencing errors. CDR3 sequences were aligned to IMGT reference sequences to assign V, D and J gene segments. For a sequence to be retained, at least a six-nucleotide match to both a V gene segment and a J gene segment was required. Rearrangements were classified as productive when the CDR3 lacked stop codons and remained in frame with V and J, and all other rearrangements were classified as non-productive. CDR3 was defined by IMGT convention, running from the second conserved V-encoded cysteine to the conserved J-encoded phenylalanine. Sequences without an unambiguous match to a single V gene segment were excluded from the earlier analysis of 450 to 650 of the donors. In an earlier analysis of several hundred of the donors, V segments were called functional above 56.7% productive rearrangements and were called segregating when the between-donor standard deviation exceeded 5%. A statistical classification framework was developed to diagnose cytomegalovirus status using the catalog of TCR beta chain sequences. V and J gene assignment, in a later analysis, came from comparing TCR nucleotide sequences with IMGT/GENE-DB human TR gene sequences. A later analysis assigned CDR3 sequences and most-parsimonious VDJ recombination scenarios with the TCRdist pipeline. In a later analysis, each TCR beta chain was defined by its CDR3 amino acid sequence together with its V-gene family, and reads lacking a unique V-gene family were excluded. To address suspected cross-contamination and a sequencing artifact, a later analysis removed roughly 580 highly shared, low-generation-probability nucleotide sequences. In a later analysis, a clonal expansion index was calculated for each public chain from normalized within-repertoire ranks of inferred template counts. Generation probabilities in a later analysis came from a VDJ recombination model fitted to out-of-frame rearrangements, and those results were checked against IGoR. Hypergeometric tests were used in a later analysis to score TCR-TCR, TCR-HLA and TCR-CMV co-occurrence, with a repertoire-size bias correction applied to the TCR pairs. False discovery rates were estimated in a later analysis by permuting HLA or CMV assignments 20 times. A later analysis grouped co-occurring TCRs with DBSCAN, adding TCRdist sequence similarity when clustering within HLA-allele-positive subsets. Repertoires with fewer than 30,000 or more than 120,000 public chains, plus five repertoires with anomalous nucleotide sharing, were excluded from co-occurrence clustering. This immuneACCESS table, as held by TCRdb, lists in-frame sequences with V and J called but not all clones. Of the missing ones, under half trace to an unresolved V gene in checked studies; the others have no known cause. That table supplies the V and J calls and clone size; D and trimming were determined from the DNA. The sample table records tens of thousands of clones. The top ten constitute approximately 2.9% of the sample.

The CDR1 and CDR2 encoded by the germline V gene are SGHTA and FQGNSA. Trimming removed 4 bases from V and 5 bases from J; the gene matches leave 5 bases unexplained. From the cysteine through the phenylalanine, the CDR3 covers 16 amino acids. Of the read, only the CDR3 DNA is kept; its 48 bases are in frame from base 1. Summary of the overall study and its limitations: Because HLA typing was missing for some donors at each locus, association tests included only the typed subset. A later analysis reported that several top co-occurrence clusters appeared linked to parvovirus B19, influenza, CMV and Epstein-Barr virus. According to a later analysis, most CMV-associated TCR beta chains appeared to be HLA-restricted, and the HLA associations seemed to be driven largely by CMV exposure. The authors suggested that the approach could potentially be generalized to other disease states and immunological phenotypes. The study gave a list of under 200 TCR beta chains associated with cytomegalovirus. At a false discovery rate of 0.05, a later analysis linked 15,000 to 20,000 TCR beta sequences to specific HLA alleles. The classifier was reported to diagnose cytomegalovirus status with high specificity and sensitivity in both the original cohort and the validation cohort. Some IMGT-functional V segments, including TRBV6-2 and TRBV6-3, could not be told apart with the 87-base-pair reads, so those segments were excluded. An earlier analysis of approximately 540 of the donors showed that most TCR beta V segments appeared in productive rearrangements either about 87% or about 30% of the time, which broadly matched IMGT annotations. A group of highly shared sequence variants was considered likely to be a technical artifact of the sequencing pipeline. Most TCR sequences were observed very rarely across donors, whereas some public TCRs were present in many individuals. In vitro tests confirmed that a few of the cytomegalovirus-associated TCR beta chains recognize cytomegalovirus antigens. A further reported finding was that TCR beta sequences accurately predicted the HLA-A and HLA-B alleles for most subjects in the first cohort. Roughly uniform sequencing depth across donors was assumed in presence/absence analyses, although this assumption may not hold. Because counts were too low, about 18 rarely observed V segments, including chromosome 9 orphons, were excluded from the earlier analysis of some 540 of the donors. In a later analysis, TCR association rates were found to vary across HLA loci, with the most associated TCRs seen for DRB1 alleles and the fewest for HLA-C alleles. The only immune exposure information available for the cohort was CMV serostatus. A later analysis found that HLA-associated TCR beta chains were more clonally expanded and had lower generation probabilities than equally common non-associated chains. V-gene and J-gene trimming of TCR beta chains was associated with a missense DCLRE1C variant in a later genetic analysis, and the association was replicated in an independent cohort. Linkage disequilibrium might explain the correlated functional status among segregating V segments, but an unknown experimental factor could not be ruled out. This cohort had only TCR beta chains sequenced, and the lack of alpha or paired-chain data limited which features could be detected. When HLA alleles, especially DR and DQ, strongly co-occurred, attributing TCR associations to individual alleles was difficult. Compared with the roughly 700-donor mean, donors in an Asian-associated ancestry cluster had fewer N-insertions in productive TCRs, according to a later genetic analysis.

The cohort was made up of roughly 670 healthy bone marrow donors. All cohort members were sampled while nominally healthy, although unrecorded immune exposures were likely present. The donor tested CMV seronegative, placing the donor among the roughly 350 seronegative members of the cohort. A peripheral blood sample was provided by each donor, and peripheral blood mononuclear cells were used for TCR beta sequencing. Genomic DNA extraction from the blood cell samples was performed with the Qiagen DNeasy Blood Extraction Kit. The TCR originated in a middle-aged man in good health and CMV-seronegative. The chain couples TRBV7-2 to TRBJ2-5; TRBD2 fits 15 bases in the junction. Sequencing input: PBMCs. The CDR3 amino acid sequence is: CASSWTSGGAVETQYF. The sequence in DNA is TGTGCCAGCAGCTGGACTAGCGGGGGGGCCGTGGAGACCCAGTACTTC.